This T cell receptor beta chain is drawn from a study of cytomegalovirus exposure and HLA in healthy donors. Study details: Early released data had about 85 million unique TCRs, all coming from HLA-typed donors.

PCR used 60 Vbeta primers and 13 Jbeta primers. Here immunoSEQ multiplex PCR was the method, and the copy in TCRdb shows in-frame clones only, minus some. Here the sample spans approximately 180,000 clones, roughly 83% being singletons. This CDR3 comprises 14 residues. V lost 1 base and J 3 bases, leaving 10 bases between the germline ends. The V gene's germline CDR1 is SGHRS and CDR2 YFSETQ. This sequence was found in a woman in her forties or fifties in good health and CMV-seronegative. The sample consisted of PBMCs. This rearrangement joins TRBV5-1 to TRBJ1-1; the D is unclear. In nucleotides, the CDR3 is TGCGCCAGCAGCTTGACGGGAAGGGACACTGAAGCTTTCTTT. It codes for CASSLTGRDTEAFF.